This T cell receptor beta chain was found in a study of Graves' ophthalmopathy and Graves' hyperthyroidism. Study background: The study drew peripheral blood at initial diagnosis, before any treatment.

CDR1 and CDR2 from the germline V gene are MNHNS and SASEGT. The ends lost 7 bases at V and 6 bases at J; junction bases unmatched: 8. The CDR3 is 14 residues long. In this sample, this clonotype turned up many times. What it recognizes is unknown. Exclusion covered patients with other autoimmune diseases or uncontrolled infections (as well as pregnancy or lactation). Investigators amplified TCR beta CDR3 regions from RNA transcripts. The workflow started with a first-round RT-PCR run with HTBI primers and then moved on to a second-round multiplex PCR. MiXCR, applied by TCRdb to the multiplex PCR reads, yields one record per CDR3 protein. The table records under 350,000 distinct CDR3 sequences, roughly 16% of them present only once. General study results and limits: Blood samples also showed most expanded thyroid clonotypes exceeding 0.001 frequency.

This TCR was sampled from an adult man with Graves' ophthalmopathy. The J gene is TRBJ1-5, the V gene TRBV6-1; 8 nucleotides line up with TRBD1. Sequencing used peripheral blood. CDR3 coding DNA: TGTGCCAGCATGACCGGACAGGGCTTTCAGCCCCAGCATTTT. This translates into CASMTGQGFQPQHF.